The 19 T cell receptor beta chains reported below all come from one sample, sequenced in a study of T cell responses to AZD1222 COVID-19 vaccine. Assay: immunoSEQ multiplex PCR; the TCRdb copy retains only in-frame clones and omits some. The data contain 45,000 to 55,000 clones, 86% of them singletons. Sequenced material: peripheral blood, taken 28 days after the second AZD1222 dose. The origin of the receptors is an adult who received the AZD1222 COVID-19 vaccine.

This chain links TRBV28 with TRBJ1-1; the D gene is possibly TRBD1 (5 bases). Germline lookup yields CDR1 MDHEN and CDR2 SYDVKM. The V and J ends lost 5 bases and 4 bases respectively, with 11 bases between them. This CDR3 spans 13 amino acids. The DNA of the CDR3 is TGTGCCAGCAGTCTCCACCAGGGCACTGAAGCTTTCTTT. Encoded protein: CASSLHQGTEAFF.

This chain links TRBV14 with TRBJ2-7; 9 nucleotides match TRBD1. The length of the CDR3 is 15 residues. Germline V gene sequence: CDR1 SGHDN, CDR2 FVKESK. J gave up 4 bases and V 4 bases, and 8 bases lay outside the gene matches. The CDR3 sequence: CASSRPGQGYYEQYF. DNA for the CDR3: TGTGCCAGCAGCCGACCGGGACAGGGCTATTACGAGCAGTACTTC.

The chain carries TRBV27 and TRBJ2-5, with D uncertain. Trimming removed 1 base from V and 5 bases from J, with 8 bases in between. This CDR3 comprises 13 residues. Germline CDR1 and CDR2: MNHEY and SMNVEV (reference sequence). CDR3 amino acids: CASSLLGRETQYF. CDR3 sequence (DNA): TGTGCCAGCAGTTTATTAGGTCGCGAGACCCAGTACTTC.

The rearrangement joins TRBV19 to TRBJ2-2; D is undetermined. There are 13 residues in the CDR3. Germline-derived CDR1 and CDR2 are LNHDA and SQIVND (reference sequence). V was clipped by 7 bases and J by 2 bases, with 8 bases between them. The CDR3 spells CASNWANTGELFF. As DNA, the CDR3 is TGTGCCAGTAACTGGGCTAACACCGGGGAGCTGTTTTTT.

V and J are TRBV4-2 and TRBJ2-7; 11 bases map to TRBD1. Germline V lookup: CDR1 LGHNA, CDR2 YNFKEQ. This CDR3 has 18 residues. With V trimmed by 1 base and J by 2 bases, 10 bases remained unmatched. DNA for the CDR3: TGTGCCAGCAGCCAAGTTTTCACCCGGACAGGGGGCCCCTACGAGCAGTACTTC. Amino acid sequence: CASSQVFTRTGGPYEQYF.

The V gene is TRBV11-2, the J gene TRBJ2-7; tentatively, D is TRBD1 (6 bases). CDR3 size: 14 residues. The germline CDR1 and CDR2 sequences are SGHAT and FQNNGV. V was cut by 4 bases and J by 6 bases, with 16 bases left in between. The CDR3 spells CASSSYRDVGEQYF. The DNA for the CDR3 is TGTGCCAGCAGCTCCTACAGGGACGTCGGCGAGCAGTACTTC.

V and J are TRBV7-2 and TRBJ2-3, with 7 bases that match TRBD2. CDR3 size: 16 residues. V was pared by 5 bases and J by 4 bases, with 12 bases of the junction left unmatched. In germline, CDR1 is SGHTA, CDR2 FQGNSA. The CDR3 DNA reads TGTGCCAGCAGCCTAGTTGGGAGGGGAGTTTCAGATACGCAGTATTTT. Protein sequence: CASSLVGRGVSDTQYF.

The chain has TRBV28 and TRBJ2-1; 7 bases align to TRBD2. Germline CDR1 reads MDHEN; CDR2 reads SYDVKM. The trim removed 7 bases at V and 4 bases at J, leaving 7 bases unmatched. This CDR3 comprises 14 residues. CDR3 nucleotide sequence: TGTGCCAGCACCCCCAGCGGGATATACAATGAGCAGTTCTTC. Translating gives CASTPSGIYNEQFF.

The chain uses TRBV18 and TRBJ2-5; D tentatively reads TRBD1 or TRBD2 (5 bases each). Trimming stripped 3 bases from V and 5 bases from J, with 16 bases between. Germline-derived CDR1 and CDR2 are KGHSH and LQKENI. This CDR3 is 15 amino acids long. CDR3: CASSPLGTVDETQYF. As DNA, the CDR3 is TGTGCCAGCTCACCCCTCGGGACCGTTGACGAGACCCAGTACTTC.

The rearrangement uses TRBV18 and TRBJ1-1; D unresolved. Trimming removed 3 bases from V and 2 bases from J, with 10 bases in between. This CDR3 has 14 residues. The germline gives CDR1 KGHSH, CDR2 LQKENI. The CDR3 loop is CASSPIQVNTEAFF. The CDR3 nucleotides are TGTGCCAGCTCACCTATTCAGGTAAACACTGAAGCTTTCTTT. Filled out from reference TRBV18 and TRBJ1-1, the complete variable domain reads NAGVMQNPRHLVRRRGQEARLRCSPMKGHSHVYWYRQLPEEGLKFMVYLQKENIIDESGMPKERFSAEFPKEGPSILRIQQVVRGDSAAYFCASSPIQVNTEAFFGQGTRLTVV.

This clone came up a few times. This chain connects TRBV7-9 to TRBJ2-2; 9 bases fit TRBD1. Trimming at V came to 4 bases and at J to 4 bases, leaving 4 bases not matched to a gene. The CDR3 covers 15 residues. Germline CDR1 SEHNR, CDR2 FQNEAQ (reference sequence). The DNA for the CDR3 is TGTGCCAGCAGCTGGGACAGGGACATCACCGGGGAGCTGTTTTTT. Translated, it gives CASSWDRDITGELFF.

In DNA form, the CDR3 reads TGTGCCAGCAGCACGGGGGGTTCTCAAGAGACCCAGTACTTC. Encoded protein: CASSTGGSQETQYF. The J gene is TRBJ2-5, the V gene TRBV7-2; the match to TRBD2 covers 7 bases. The CDR3 is 14 amino acids. Trimming cost V 5 bases and J 2 bases; bases outside gene matches: 5. Per germline, CDR1 SGHTA and CDR2 FQGNSA.

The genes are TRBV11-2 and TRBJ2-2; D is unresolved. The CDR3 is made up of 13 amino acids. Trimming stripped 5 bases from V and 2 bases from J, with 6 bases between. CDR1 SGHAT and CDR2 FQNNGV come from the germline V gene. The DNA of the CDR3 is TGTGCCAGCAGCCAATCTAACACCGGGGAGCTGTTTTTT. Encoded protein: CASSQSNTGELFF.

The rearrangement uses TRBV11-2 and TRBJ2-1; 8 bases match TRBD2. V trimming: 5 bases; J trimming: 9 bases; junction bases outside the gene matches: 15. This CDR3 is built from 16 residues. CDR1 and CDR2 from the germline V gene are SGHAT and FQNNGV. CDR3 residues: CASSLRRAGASGEQFF. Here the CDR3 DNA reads TGTGCCAGCAGCCTGAGACGAGCGGGAGCGTCGGGTGAGCAGTTCTTC. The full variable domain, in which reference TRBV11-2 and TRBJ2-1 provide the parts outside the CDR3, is EAGVAQSPRYKIIEKRQSVAFWCNPISGHATLYWYQQILGQGPKLLIQFQNNGVVDDSQLPKDRFSAERLKGVDSTLKIQPAKLEDSAVYLCASSLRRAGASGEQFFGPGTRLTVL.

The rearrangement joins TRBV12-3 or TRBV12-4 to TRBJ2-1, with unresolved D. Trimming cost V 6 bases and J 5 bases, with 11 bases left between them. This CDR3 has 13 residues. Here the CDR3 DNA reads TGTGCCAGCAGCGGGCGGAGACACAATGAGCAGTTCTTC. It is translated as CASSGRRHNEQFF.

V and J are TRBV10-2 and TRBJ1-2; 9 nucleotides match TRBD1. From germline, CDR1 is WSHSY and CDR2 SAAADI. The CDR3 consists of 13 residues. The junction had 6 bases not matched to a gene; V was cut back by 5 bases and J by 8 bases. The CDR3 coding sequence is TGCGCCAGCAGTTCCGGGACAGGGAGCGGCTACACCTTC. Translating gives CASSSGTGSGYTF.

The CDR3 nucleotides read TGTGCCAGCAGCCCCGGGACAGGGTCCTACAATGAGCAGTTCTTC. It specifies CASSPGTGSYNEQFF. V and J are TRBV6-5 and TRBJ2-1; 9 bases match TRBD1. Germline values: CDR1 MNHEY, CDR2 SVGAGI. The CDR3 contains 15 residues. Trimming removed 6 bases from V and 1 base from J; junction bases left unmatched: 4.

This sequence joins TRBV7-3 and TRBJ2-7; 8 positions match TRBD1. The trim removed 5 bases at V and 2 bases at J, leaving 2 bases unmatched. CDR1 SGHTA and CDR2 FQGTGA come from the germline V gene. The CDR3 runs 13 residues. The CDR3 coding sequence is TGTGCCAGCAGCCCGGACAGGGCCTACGAGCAGTACTTC. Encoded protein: CASSPDRAYEQYF.

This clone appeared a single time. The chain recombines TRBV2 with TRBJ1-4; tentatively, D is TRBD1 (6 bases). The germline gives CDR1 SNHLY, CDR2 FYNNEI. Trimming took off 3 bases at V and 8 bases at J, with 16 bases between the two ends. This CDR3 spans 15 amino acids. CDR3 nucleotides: TGTGCCAGCAGTGATAGGGGGGGAGTAGGGGAAAAACTGTTTTTT. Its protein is CASSDRGGVGEKLFF. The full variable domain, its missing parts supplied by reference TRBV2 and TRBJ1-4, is EPEVTQTPSHQVTQMGQEVILRCVPISNHLYFYWYRQILGQKVEFLVSFYNNEISEKSEIFDDQFSVERPDGSNFTLKIRSTKLEDSAMYFCASSDRGGVGEKLFFGSGTQLSVL.